The next 23 T cell receptor beta chains were all read from a single sample in a study of cytomegalovirus exposure and HLA in healthy donors (dated by TCRdb to the late 2010s). The library was generated by the immunoSEQ multiplex PCR assay. The multiplex PCR relied on a mix of 60 forward primers for TCR Vbeta segments and 13 reverse primers for TCR Jbeta segments. Imported from immuneACCESS, the table was reduced by TCRdb to in-frame sequences with V and J called. These copies leave out some clones; in studies compared against another copy, an unresolved V gene accounts for under half, and the cause of the remainder is not known. The sample table holds 150,000 to 200,000 clones, of which 60% to 80% were seen once. The ten largest clones capture around 15% of the sample. Sequenced input: PBMCs. These receptors originate from a man aged 50 to 60 in good health and CMV-seropositive.

The chain carries TRBV5-5 and TRBJ1-4; 9 bases match TRBD1. Germline trimming cut 0 bases from V and 8 bases from J; bases unmatched to any gene: 8. Germline V lookup: CDR1 SGHKS, CDR2 YYEKEE (reference sequence). The CDR3 runs 16 residues. CDR3 in DNA: TGTGCCAGCAGCTTGGAGGGACAGGGCGGTCGGGAAAAACTGTTTTTT. It translates to CASSLEGQGGREKLFF.

This chain uses TRBV5-6 with TRBJ2-3, with 9 bases that match TRBD2. The CDR3 has 16 residues. Trimming at V came to 0 bases and at J to 7 bases, leaving 9 bases not matched to a gene. Per the germline V gene, CDR1 is SGHDT and CDR2 is YYEEEE. DNA for the CDR3: TGTGCCAGCAGCTTGGCCGGTGCGGGGGGGCCTAATACGCAGTATTTT. Its protein is CASSLAGAGGPNTQYF. The entire variable domain, with the rest obtained from reference TRBV5-6 and TRBJ2-3, is as follows: DAGVTQSPTHLIKTRGQQVTLRCSPKSGHDTVSWYQQALGQGPQFIFQYYEEEERQRGNFPDRFSGHQFPNYSSELNVNALLLGDSALYLCASSLAGAGGPNTQYFGPGTRLTVL.

This clone showed up just a few times. The chain recombines TRBV19 with TRBJ2-7, with D tentatively TRBD1 (6 bases). CDR3 length: 14 amino acids. CDR1 is LNHDA and CDR2 is SQIVND in the germline V gene (reference sequence). Trimming shortened V by 4 bases and J by 3 bases, and 13 bases separated the two germline ends. The CDR3 sequence: CASSRFQGHYEQYF. CDR3 nucleotide sequence: TGTGCCAGTAGTAGGTTTCAGGGACACTACGAGCAGTACTTC.

This clone was found a few times. The CDR3 here is CASSPSLAGERDTQYF. DNA for the CDR3: TGTGCCAGCAGCCCCTCACTAGCGGGGGAGAGAGATACGCAGTATTTT. The rearrangement joins TRBV4-2 to TRBJ2-3; TRBD2 aligns across 11 bases. Germline V gives CDR1 LGHNA, CDR2 YNFKEQ. CDR3 length: 16 amino acids. V shed 4 bases and J 5 bases; nucleotides not matched to a gene: 8.

This clone was seen only a few times. For the CDR3, the DNA is TGCGCCAGCAGCTTGGATTGGACAAACTATGGCTACACCTTC. Translated, it gives CASSLDWTNYGYTF. The chain uses TRBV5-1 and TRBJ1-2; D perhaps matches TRBD1 (5 bases). This CDR3 has 14 residues. Germline V gene data show CDR1 as SGHRS and CDR2 as YFSETQ. The V end was cut by 0 bases, the J end by 2 bases, with 8 bases between.

The V gene is TRBV7-9, the J gene TRBJ1-2; perhaps TRBD1 as D (5 bases). Germline V CDR1 and CDR2: SEHNR, FQNEAQ (reference sequence). The CDR3 covers 13 residues. Trimming pared 4 bases from V and 4 bases from J, leaving 10 bases between. CDR3 sequence reads: CASSSGRGYGYTF. The CDR3 DNA reads as TGTGCCAGCAGCTCAGGGAGGGGCTATGGCTACACCTTC.

The chain joins TRBV28 to TRBJ1-2; tentative D call: TRBD1 (5 bases). There are 14 residues in the CDR3. Germline loops: CDR1 MDHEN, CDR2 SYDVKM. Trimming stripped 5 bases from V and 8 bases from J, with 18 bases between. CDR3 sequence reads: CASSGAGEQRGYTF. The CDR3 DNA is TGTGCCAGCAGTGGGGCGGGGGAGCAACGGGGCTACACCTTC.

The chain is built from TRBV5-8 and TRBJ2-5; TRBD1 aligns across 8 bases. The CDR3 totals 14 residues. V lost 4 bases and J lost 2; bases outside the gene matches: 4. The germline CDR1 and CDR2 sequences are SGHTS and YDEGEE. The CDR3 spells CASSIGQGQETQYF. The CDR3 DNA reads TGTGCCAGCAGCATAGGACAGGGTCAAGAGACCCAGTACTTC.

On this clone: Within the sample, other DNA sequences also encode this same CDR3. J is TRBJ2-6 and V is TRBV5-1; the D is unclear. This CDR3 has 15 residues. Germline CDR1 is SGHRS and CDR2 is YFSETQ. V gave up 0 bases and J gave up 0 bases, with 4 bases separating them. The CDR3 loop is CASSLVNSGANVLTF. The CDR3 DNA is TGCGCCAGCAGCTTGGTAAACTCTGGGGCCAACGTCCTGACTTTC.

This clone was counted a single time. The J gene is TRBJ2-3, the V gene TRBV7-2, with D possibly TRBD2 on 6 matching bases. CDR3 size: 14 residues. V dropped 5 bases and J dropped 2 bases, with 11 bases sitting between them. Looked up from germline, CDR1 is SGHTA and CDR2 is FQGNSA. DNA of the CDR3: TGTGCCAGCAGCCCCGGACTATCCACAGATACGCAGTATTTT. Translating gives CASSPGLSTDTQYF.

V and J are TRBV19 and TRBJ2-7; D possibly corresponds to TRBD1 (6 bases). This CDR3 region has 16 residues. With 11 bases removed from V and 5 bases from J, the gap between germline ends came to 28 bases. From germline, CDR1 is LNHDA and CDR2 SQIVND (reference sequence). The CDR3 nucleotides read TGTGCCGGTCGACAGGTGGGTTCAAAATCTAGCAACGAGCAGTACTTC. Its protein product is CAGRQVGSKSSNEQYF.

V is TRBV15 and J is TRBJ2-5, with a tentative D call TRBD1 (5 bases). The CDR3 runs 14 residues. Trimming cost V 2 bases and J 2 bases, with 9 bases left between them. The germline V gene has CDR1 LNHNV and CDR2 YYDKDF (reference sequence). CDR3 amino acids: CATSRSTAQETQYF. The CDR3, as DNA: TGTGCCACCAGCAGATCGACAGCACAAGAGACCCAGTACTTC.

The rearrangement joins TRBV5-4 to TRBJ1-1; perhaps TRBD1 as D (5 bases). This CDR3 region has 17 residues. The V end lost 2 bases, the J end lost 3 bases, and 20 bases lay between the germline ends. Germline-derived CDR1 and CDR2 are SGHNT and YYREEE (reference sequence). The CDR3 DNA follows: TGTGCCAGCAGCTTTTATATTGGAGTCAGGGCCGACACTGAAGCTTTCTTT. It encodes CASSFYIGVRADTEAFF. The full variable domain, its missing parts supplied by reference TRBV5-4 and TRBJ1-1, is ETGVTQSPTHLIKTRGQQVTLRCSSQSGHNTVSWYQQALGQGPQFIFQYYREEENGRGNFPPRFSGLQFPNYSSELNVNALELDDSALYLCASSFYIGVRADTEAFFGQGTRLTVV.

The chain uses TRBV5-6 and TRBJ1-1, with 8 nucleotides matching TRBD1. From germline, CDR1 is SGHDT and CDR2 YYEEEE. The length of the CDR3 is 14 residues. V lost 1 base and J lost 1; bases outside the gene matches: 0. The CDR3 DNA reads as TGTGCCAGCAGCTTGACAGGGGGGAACACTGAAGCTTTCTTT. This gives the protein CASSLTGGNTEAFF.

The chain links TRBV10-3 to TRBJ2-7; 10 bases map to TRBD1. Germline CDR1 and CDR2: ENHRY and SYGVKD. The CDR3 has 14 residues. V was pared by 4 bases and J by 4 bases, with 4 bases of the junction left unmatched. CDR3 nucleotides: TGTGCCATCAGTGGACAGGGGGCACAGTACGAGCAGTACTTC. This encodes CAISGQGAQYEQYF.

The chain is built from TRBV4-3 and TRBJ1-2, with 7 bases aligning to TRBD1. This CDR3 region has 17 residues. V was clipped by 0 bases and J by 4 bases; unmatched bases: 11. The germline CDR1 and CDR2 sequences are LGHNA and YSLEER. The DNA for the CDR3 is TGCGCCAGCAGCCAAGATCTAGGAGACAGGGTGGTCTATGGCTACACCTTC. It codes for CASSQDLGDRVVYGYTF.

The genes are TRBV9 and TRBJ1-1; TRBD1 matches 10 bases. The V gene end was trimmed by 3 bases and the J gene end by 1 base; junction bases not matched to a gene: 24. This CDR3 is built from 22 residues. The germline gives CDR1 SGDLS, CDR2 YYNGEE. DNA of the CDR3: TGTGCCAGCAGCGGCCCGGGACCCCGCAACCGGGACAGGGGTCTGAGGAACACTGAAGCTTTCTTT. Translated: CASSGPGPRNRDRGLRNTEAFF. Looking up the rest from reference TRBV9 and TRBJ1-1 gives the full variable domain: DSGVTQTPKHLITATGQRVTLRCSPRSGDLSVYWYQQSLDQGLQFLIQYYNGEERAKGNILERFSAQQFPDLHSELNLSSLELGDSALYFCASSGPGPRNRDRGLRNTEAFFGQGTRLTVV.

The CDR3 DNA sequence: TGTGCCAGCAGCCAATCAGGGATAAATCAGCCCCAGCATTTT. Encoded protein: CASSQSGINQPQHF. J is TRBJ1-5 and V is TRBV4-2, with D possibly matching TRBD1 (5 bases). Looked up from germline, CDR1 is LGHNA and CDR2 is YNFKEQ. The ends were cut back, 2 bases at V and 4 bases at J, with 9 bases in the middle. CDR3 length: 14 amino acids.

The rearrangement links TRBV7-9 to TRBJ1-4; D gene unclear. Trimming shortened V by 5 bases and J by 8 bases, and 18 bases separated the two germline ends. The CDR3 has 15 amino acids. The V gene's germline CDR1 is SEHNR and CDR2 FQNEAQ (reference sequence). The CDR3 spells CASSPSLGLVEKLFF. CDR3 coding DNA: TGTGCCAGCAGCCCGAGCTTAGGTCTAGTCGAAAAACTGTTTTTT.

This clone was seen only a few times. The genes are TRBV19 and TRBJ1-4, with unresolved D. From germline, CDR1 is LNHDA and CDR2 SQIVND (reference sequence). V lost 8 bases and J lost 5, with 18 bases in between. This CDR3 has 15 residues. In DNA, the CDR3 is TGTGCCAGTTTCCCTTTCGCGCGGGTAAATGAAAAACTGTTTTTT. Translation: CASFPFARVNEKLFF.

The gene calls are TRBV18 and TRBJ2-4; D gene uncertain. This CDR3 contains 14 residues. V shed 1 base and J shed 0 bases, with 4 bases lying between them. The germline gives CDR1 KGHSH, CDR2 LQKENI. In nucleotides, the CDR3 is TGTGCCAGCTCACCACAGCTAGCCAAAAACATTCAGTACTTC. Protein sequence: CASSPQLAKNIQYF.

V is TRBV9 and J is TRBJ1-1; a possible D gene is TRBD1 (5 bases). This CDR3 comprises 13 residues. Trimming pared 9 bases from V and 3 bases from J, leaving 15 bases between. Per the germline V gene, CDR1 is SGDLS and CDR2 is YYNGEE. For the CDR3, the DNA is TGTGCCACCAGTAGGGCGGGGGACACTGAAGCTTTCTTT. Protein: CATSRAGDTEAFF.

The V call is TRBV7-2, the J call TRBJ2-3; tentatively, D is TRBD2 (7 bases). The V gene lost 5 bases and the J gene lost 2 bases, with 14 bases spanning the gap. Germline assignment: CDR1 SGHTA and CDR2 FQGNSA. CDR3 size: 15 residues. The CDR3 spells CASSRRGGVTDTQYF. The CDR3 nucleotides are TGTGCCAGCAGCAGGAGGGGGGGGGTCACAGATACGCAGTATTTT.